This TCR beta chain was sequenced for a study of control samples from healthy donors and cancer patients. Method: immunoSEQ multiplex PCR; TCRdb's copy keeps in-frame clones and lacks some. Of roughly 100,000 clones listed, approximately 90% were seen once; the top ten hold roughly 0.9%. Trimming took 5 bases from V and 5 from J, leaving 6 bases between them. The germline V gene has CDR1 MRHNA and CDR2 SNTAGT. This CDR3 is 12 amino acids long. This chain connects TRBV6-4 to TRBJ2-2; D gene uncertain. Source material: blood. This clonotype was obtained from a woman aged 30 to 39 in good health. CDR3 protein: CASSSSTGELFF. CDR3 bases: TGTGCCAGCAGTTCTAGTACCGGGGAGCTGTTTTTT.